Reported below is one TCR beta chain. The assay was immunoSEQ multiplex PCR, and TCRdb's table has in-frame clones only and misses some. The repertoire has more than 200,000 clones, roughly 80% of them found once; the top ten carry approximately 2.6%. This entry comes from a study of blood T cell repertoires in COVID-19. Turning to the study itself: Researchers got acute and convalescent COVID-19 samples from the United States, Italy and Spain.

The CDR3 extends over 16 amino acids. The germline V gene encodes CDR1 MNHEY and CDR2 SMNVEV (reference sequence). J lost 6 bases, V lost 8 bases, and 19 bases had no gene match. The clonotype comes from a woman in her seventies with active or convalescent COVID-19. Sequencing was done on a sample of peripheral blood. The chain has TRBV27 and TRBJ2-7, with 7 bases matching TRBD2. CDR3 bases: TGTGCCAGCGGGGGGAGGGAGGGGAGATCCCCATTCGAGCAGTACTTC. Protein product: CASGGREGRSPFEQYF.